A single sample is the source of the 18 T cell receptor beta chains below, sequenced in a study of metastatic and nonmetastatic thyroid tumors. TCRdb reprocessed the PCR reads via MiXCR. The sample has over 50,000 clones; roughly 29% are singletons. Before thyroid surgery, none of the patients had received any treatment. Sequencing was carried out using blood. Source of these receptors: a female donor with papillary thyroid cancer or a benign thyroid nodule (not recorded which). Some clones in this sample may be carry-over from other donors' samples.

The chain recombines TRBV20-1 with TRBJ2-3, with TRBD2 identical over 8 bases. Per germline, CDR1 DFQATT and CDR2 SNEGSKA (reference sequence). J lost 3 bases, V lost 6 bases, and 5 bases had no gene match. The CDR3 contains 13 residues. This chain's CDR3 is CSARSGRTDTQYF. For the CDR3, the DNA is TGCAGTGCAAGGAGCGGGAGAACAGATACGCAGTATTTT.

This clone was seen only a few times. This specimen includes other DNA sequences encoding the same CDR3. This rearrangement joins TRBV7-8 to TRBJ1-1; D remains unclear. V lost 4 bases to trimming and J lost 6 bases, with 12 bases between them. Germline-derived CDR1 and CDR2 are SGHVS and FQNEAQ. The CDR3 consists of 13 residues. CDR3 nucleotide sequence: TGTGCCAGCAGCTCGCCGAACGGCCCTGAAGCTTTCTTT. Translation: CASSSPNGPEAFF.

Of note for this clone: This may arise from a read error, as a much more abundant clone is one base away. Other DNA sequences in the sample encode the same CDR3. The V call is TRBV27, the J call TRBJ2-1, with D tentatively TRBD1 (6 bases). The CDR3 has 14 residues. The germline V and J ends were trimmed by 2 bases and 6 bases, with 11 bases remaining between them. From germline, CDR1 is MNHEY and CDR2 SMNVEV (reference sequence). Here the CDR3 reads CASSLLDSANEQFF. Written as DNA, the CDR3 is TGTGCCAGCAGTTTACTGGACAGTGCCAATGAGCAGTTCTTC.

This sequence joins TRBV4-2 and TRBJ2-2; 8 bases are shared with TRBD2. The CDR3 sequence is 15 residues long. Trimming removed 5 bases from V and 8 bases from J; junction bases left unmatched: 10. The V gene's germline CDR1 is LGHNA and CDR2 YNFKEQ. CDR3 DNA: TGTGCCAGCAGCTCATTCTCTAGCGGGTGGGGGGAGCTGTTTTTT. It is translated as CASSSFSSGWGELFF.

This clone has only a few counts. The CDR3 DNA reads as TGCGCCAGCAGCCCGGACAGGATCGTGGGGGAGCTGTTTTTT. It codes for CASSPDRIVGELFF. The V gene is TRBV5-1, the J gene TRBJ2-2; 7 positions match TRBD1. With 4 bases clipped from V and 8 bases from J, the junction kept 8 bases outside the gene matches. Germline loops: CDR1 SGHRS, CDR2 YFSETQ. The CDR3 is 14 amino acids.

The gene calls are TRBV20-1 and TRBJ2-1; 10 bases match TRBD2. J gave up 1 base and V 1 base, and 7 bases lay outside the gene matches. The CDR3 spans 17 residues. Germline V gene sequence: CDR1 DFQATT, CDR2 SNEGSKA (reference sequence). The CDR3 sequence: CSARGLPSGRSYNEQFF. The DNA for the CDR3 is TGCAGTGCTAGAGGTCTCCCTAGCGGGAGATCCTACAATGAGCAGTTCTTC.

CDR3 residues: CASRPGLAGYTDTQYF. The CDR3 region has the DNA TGTGCCAGCAGGCCTGGACTAGCGGGGTACACAGATACGCAGTATTTT. V gene TRBV2 combines with J gene TRBJ2-3; 12 bases are a match to TRBD2. This CDR3 has 16 amino acids. The ends lost 6 bases at V and 2 bases at J; junction bases unmatched: 6. The germline gives CDR1 SNHLY, CDR2 FYNNEI.

The chain links TRBV7-2 to TRBJ1-2; 9 bases fit TRBD1. The J segment lost 7 bases and the V segment lost 4 bases, leaving 4 bases of the junction unmatched. CDR1 SGHTA and CDR2 FQGNSA come from the germline V gene. CDR3 length: 13 residues. CDR3 coding DNA: TGTGCCAGCAGCTGGGGGACAGGGAGTGGCTACACCTTC. Translation gives CASSWGTGSGYTF.

V and J are TRBV27 and TRBJ2-1; D gene ambiguous. Germline values: CDR1 MNHEY, CDR2 SMNVEV (reference sequence). Between the trimmed V and J ends, which lost 5 bases and 2 bases, there was a span of 13 bases. The CDR3 consists of 15 residues. CDR3: CASSAAKPPYNEQFF. The CDR3, as DNA: TGTGCCAGCAGTGCCGCGAAGCCTCCCTACAATGAGCAGTTCTTC.

This clone was counted once. The chain carries TRBV9 and TRBJ2-1; D perhaps matches TRBD2 (6 bases). Between the trimmed V and J ends, which lost 2 bases and 10 bases, there was a span of 16 bases. The CDR3 sequence is 14 residues long. Germline CDR1 is SGDLS and CDR2 is YYNGEE. CDR3 in amino acids: CASSVGSTVWEQFF. CDR3 nucleotide sequence: TGTGCCAGCAGCGTCGGGAGCACGGTATGGGAGCAGTTCTTC.

CDR3 in amino acids: CASSLEDYTDTQYF. CDR3 nucleotides: TGCGCCAGCAGCTTGGAGGACTACACAGATACGCAGTATTTT. This sequence joins TRBV5-1 and TRBJ2-3; a possible D gene is TRBD2 (6 bases). V gave up 0 bases and J gave up 2 bases, with 7 bases separating them. Germline V gene sequence: CDR1 SGHRS, CDR2 YFSETQ. The CDR3 extends over 14 amino acids.

V is TRBV10-3 and J is TRBJ1-2; 8 bases fit TRBD1. Trimming cost V 2 bases and J 4 bases; bases outside gene matches: 9. Germline assignment: CDR1 ENHRY and CDR2 SYGVKD. This CDR3 has 16 residues. For the CDR3, the DNA is TGTGCCATCAGTGAGAAAGGACAGGGATTCGTCTATGGCTACACCTTC. This translates into CAISEKGQGFVYGYTF.

In its sample, this clone was seen many times. Being one base from a much bigger clone, this may be a read error. The chain joins TRBV6-1 to TRBJ1-1; D is perhaps TRBD1 (6 bases). The germline CDR1 and CDR2 sequences are MNHNS and SASEGT. This CDR3 spans 13 amino acids. Trimming removed 9 bases from V and 3 bases from J, with 14 bases in between. The CDR3 nucleotides are TGTGCCAGTCGACTGAAGGGGGACACTGAAGCTTTCTTT. This encodes CASRLKGDTEAFF.

This clone was counted a few times. V usage is TRBV10-3 and J usage is TRBJ2-3; 10 bases line up with TRBD2. This CDR3 spans 17 amino acids. Germline trimming cut 2 bases from V and 2 bases from J; bases unmatched to any gene: 7. Germline CDR1 reads ENHRY; CDR2 reads SYGVKD. The chain's CDR3 is CAISESGAGGSTDTQYF. DNA for the CDR3: TGTGCCATCAGTGAGAGTGGAGCGGGAGGGTCCACAGATACGCAGTATTTT.

The chain joins TRBV24-1 to TRBJ1-2, with a possible D match to TRBD1 (5 bases). This CDR3 comprises 16 residues. The germline CDR1 and CDR2 sequences are KGHDR and SFDVKD. Trimming cost V 5 bases and J 5 bases, with 20 bases left between them. The CDR3 coding sequence is TGTGCCACCAGTGTGAGGGGAGGGAACCCACCTTATGGCTACACCTTC. Translation gives CATSVRGGNPPYGYTF.

V and J are TRBV5-1 and TRBJ2-1, with TRBD1 matching over 9 bases. This CDR3 has 13 amino acids. Trimming removed 3 bases from V and 9 bases from J; junction bases left unmatched: 4. Germline CDR1 reads SGHRS; CDR2 reads YFSETQ. In nucleotides, the CDR3 is TGCGCCAGCAGCTCACAGGGGGCGGTTGAGCAGTTCTTC. Amino acid sequence: CASSSQGAVEQFF.

The V and J genes are TRBV11-3 and TRBJ2-3, with D perhaps given as TRBD1 or TRBD2 (6 bases each). CDR1 is SGHNT, CDR2 YENEEA, per germline. The CDR3 sequence is 15 residues long. V was shortened by 6 bases and J by 0 bases, with 13 bases between the two germline ends. CDR3 sequence: CASSSGGGSTDTQYF. The CDR3 region has the DNA TGTGCCAGCAGTTCCGGGGGCGGGAGCACAGATACGCAGTATTTT.

J is TRBJ1-1 and V is TRBV6-2 or TRBV6-3; tentative D call: TRBD1 (6 bases). Trimming pared 4 bases from V and 11 bases from J, leaving 17 bases between. Germline CDR1 reads MNHEY; CDR2 reads SVGEGT. This CDR3 is built from 13 residues. CDR3 sequence (DNA): TGTGCCAGCAGTTCGTTCCATAGGGGGTGGGCTTTCTTT. Amino acids: CASSSFHRGWAFF.